This TCR beta chain was recovered during a study of spatial heterogeneity in lung cancer (dated by TCRdb to the late 2010s). Regarding the study in general: Beta-chain transcripts were consistently detected in greater numbers than alpha-chain transcripts, which likely reflected higher beta-chain transcript abundance. In the raw uncorrected reads, each unique combination of TCR and UMI appeared more than ten times on average. In non-small cell lung cancer, the study made a quantitative comparison of TCR alpha and beta repertoires among multiple tumor regions, matched nontumor lung and blood. Nonsynonymous mutation counts, determined by whole-exome sequencing of tumor tissue, were related to TCR repertoire features. Both alpha and beta chains were TCR-sequenced in samples taken at surgery, namely 220 tumor regions, around 70 matched nontumor lung samples and approximately 58 PBMC samples. What the work shows at the level of the full study, not this receptor alone: Additional single-cell paired TCR alpha and beta sequencing was considered necessary to confirm, at a functional level, the hypothesis that regional TCRs recognize regional mutations. Ubiquitous expanded tumor TCRs showed up in blood more often at tumor resection than at routine follow-up.

CDR1 and CDR2 are read off the germline V gene as MNHEY and SVGAGI. The V and J ends are trimmed by 5 bases and 4 bases, leaving 8 bases between them. The CDR3 holds 12 amino acids from the cysteine to the phenylalanine. Only the CDR3 part of the read is kept: 36 bases, read in frame from the first base. The receptor library was made with 5' RACE. The data were produced on a NextSeq 500. The TCR library protocol attached a unique molecular identifier to each TCR cDNA molecule to allow correction of PCR and sequencing errors. Per the authors' processing: Decombinator tools were used for TCR identification, UMI-based error correction and CDR3 extraction. TCRs above a frequency of 2 per 1,000, corresponding to the top 1% of the tumor frequency distribution, were defined as expanded. Renyi diversity was calculated using the R vegan package after each repertoire was subsampled 100 times to 5,000 TCRs. To build CDR3 similarity networks, amino acid triplet string-kernel similarity was used, and CDR3s were connected when their pairwise similarity was above 0.82. Through fastp at Q25 and MiXCR, TCRdb rebuilt clones from the public reads, retaining in-frame beta chains. Rows merge per CDR3 protein into single entries with the most common DNA and genes. These V and J calls are TCRdb output, not the study's own analysis. This sample is represented by thousands of distinct CDR3 sequences; about 7.7% of them were singletons. The ten most abundant clones make up under 85% of the sample.

Taken with the paper, the label for time point translates to: sample taken at primary tumor resection. Without any cell sorting, TCR sequencing was performed on whole RNA extracted either from tumor and nontumor lung tissue or from cryopreserved PBMC samples. Samples were obtained from approximately 77 patients with early-stage, untreated non-small cell lung cancer from the lung TRACERx cohort. A patient was chosen for TCR sequencing only when enough RNA was available from at least two tumor regions. This clonotype occurred many times. Its antigen remains undetermined. Base quality data are lacking; no much larger clone is found one base away. The library was prepared for alpha chains; this beta chain is a stray read, so its frequency means little.

This receptor was obtained from a male donor with early-stage non-small cell lung cancer. The starting material was PBMCs, obtained at surgery. The V and J segments used are TRBV6-5 and TRBJ1-2; a weak D assignment points to TRBD1 (5 bases agree). The nucleotides are TGTGCCAGCAGTGACGACAGCTATGGCTACACCTTC. It translates to CASSDDSYGYTF.